This TCR beta chain was retrieved from a study of T cell repertoires in cytomegalovirus infection. Study-level information: Public TCR beta signatures marked donors with CMV infection and the matching HLA.

As concerns this clonotype: Its antigen remains unidentified.

TCRdb analysed the reads with MiXCR anew, one entry per CDR3 protein. The sample has 150,000 to 200,000 distinct CDR3 sequences, under 25% seen once; the top ten hold approximately 3%. Study observations and caveats: Ex vivo, HLA-C-restricted CMV-specific TCR beta clonotypes prevailed over the rest of the response. Adding up the frequency of public TCR beta families identified people who carried CMV plus the relevant HLA.

The receptor was isolated from a human donor in good health (CMV status not recorded). Some clones in this sample may be carry-over from other donors' samples. The sequenced sample consisted of PBMCs.

Here the CDR3 reads CASSSTPDRAYYGYTF. The CDR3, as DNA: TGCGCCAGCAGCTCAACGCCGGACAGGGCTTACTATGGCTACACCTTC. The chain is built from TRBV5-1 and TRBJ1-2, with 8 bases matching TRBD1. The V gene's germline CDR1 is SGHRS and CDR2 YFSETQ. There are 16 residues in the CDR3. Trimming took 3 bases from V and 3 from J; bases not matched to a gene: 10.